A selection of T cell receptor beta chains follows, all from one sample in a study of Graves' ophthalmopathy and Graves' hyperthyroidism. TCRdb called the multiplex PCR reads again in MiXCR, with one record for every CDR3 protein. This table holds a few hundred thousand distinct CDR3 sequences, roughly 17% found once. Sequences were obtained from peripheral blood. The receptors derive from an adult woman with stable Graves' hyperthyroidism. CDR3s include the opening cysteine and the closing phenylalanine or tryptophan.

v_call | cdr3_aa
TRBV5-1 | CASSPRGRSDNYGYTF
TRBV10-2 | CASSGRGPLLYGYTF
TRBV7-8 | CASSPTGGGRTKETQYF
TRBV28 | CASSLFGGDTEAFF
TRBV4-1 | CASSLGQASNYGYTF
TRBV2 | CASSGLRGSSYGYTF
TRBV6-4 | CASSEQLGDIQYF
TRBV20-1 | CSAPYSSYQETQYF
TRBV15 | CATSRDRALQPQHF
TRBV27 | CASSLSWTSGRAREQYF
TRBV11-2 | CASSLRTSGRDLTGELFF
TRBV5-5 | CVSSLDREAEQYF
TRBV28 | CASSLSYGANVLTF
TRBV7-3 | CASSSKTKTSGGVSDTQYF
TRBV7-3 | CASSQRAGPNSEETQYF